Presented here are 5 T cell receptor beta chains from one specimen sequenced in a study of monozygotic twins with inflammatory bowel disease. From the 5' RACE reads, TCRdb lists one entry per CDR3 protein and no DNA. Recorded here are approximately 380,000 distinct CDR3 sequences; the top ten clones represent just over 2.5%. The sequencing sample was made of blood. These receptors were taken from a human donor with ulcerative colitis or Crohn's disease, or a healthy co-twin of an affected twin (not recorded which).

The chain combines TRBV28 with TRBJ1-2; the TRBD1 assignment by TCRdb is unverifiable without DNA. The CDR3 is made up of 14 amino acids. Germline V lookup: CDR1 MDHEN, CDR2 SYDVKM. The CDR3 loop is CASTPGQGSYGYTF.

The chain recombines TRBV4-2 with TRBJ2-1; TCRdb's assignment of TRBD1 cannot be checked, as there is no DNA. The CDR3 has 19 residues. CDR1 and CDR2 from the germline V gene are LGHNA and YNFKEQ. The CDR3 protein is CASSQVALGGFGSYNEQFF.

The chain couples TRBV19 to TRBJ2-7; the TCRdb call, TRBD2, lacks DNA for checking. The CDR3 has 15 amino acids. Per the germline V gene, CDR1 is LNHDA and CDR2 is SQIVND (reference sequence). This chain's CDR3 is CASSIDHGRAREQYF.

This chain links TRBV5-1 with TRBJ2-2; TCRdb names TRBD2, which stays unverified in the absence of DNA. The CDR3 totals 17 residues. Germline values: CDR1 SGHRS, CDR2 YFSETQ. The CDR3 loop reads CASSSNSGLLNTGELFF.

V is TRBV7-2 and J is TRBJ2-3; TCRdb's D gene call, TRBD1, goes unchecked for lack of DNA. Germline V gene data show CDR1 as SGHTA and CDR2 as FQGNSA. The CDR3 is 16 amino acids. The CDR3 is CASSLGDGTSTDTQYF.